This TCR beta chain was recovered during a study of T cell responses to AZD1222 COVID-19 vaccine (TCRdb year 2021). General notes on the study: AZD1222 recipients given second doses at about 4 weeks or at about 12 weeks were pooled, since spike-specific TCR depth and breadth were not found to differ between the two schedules. Enrollment into the trials was organized by age into subgroups of 18-55, 56-69 and 70-plus years, and those subgroups contained approximately 160, 26 and 62 TCR-sequenced participants, respectively. A total of roughly 240 trial participants underwent TCR sequencing, of whom 200 to 220 received two doses of AZD1222 and some 25 received two doses of the MenACWY control vaccine.

The meaning of the sample's time point label: baseline before first vaccination. The vaccinee samples were drawn from two UK trials, COV001 and COV002, one of which was a single-blind randomized controlled phase 2/3 trial testing AZD1222 (ChAdOx1 nCoV-19) in healthy adults. Trial participant PBMC samples were collected at day 0 and day 28 after the second dose for TCRbeta chain sequencing. Remarks on this clone: It lacks a known antigen. Per-base qualities were not stored, and no clone one base away is much larger.

The CDR3 regions of human TCRbeta chains were analyzed by immunosequencing. Turning to the authors' computational methods: TCRs in the repertoires were compared against a reference library of SARS-CoV-2-specific TCRs that had been generated with the MIRA antigen-specificity platform. Breadth was defined as the fraction of unique TCRs that were SARS-CoV-2-associated. Depth was defined as the fraction of total T cells that were SARS-CoV-2-associated. Each spike-specific TCR was assigned to its reactive spike region and to a CD4 or CD8 class using the MIRA data. Log10-transformed breadth and depth values were compared by one-way ANOVA with Sidak's multiple comparisons tests. The clones in this table, taken by TCRdb from immuneACCESS, are in-frame only. Not every clone is retained; where verified, under half of the shortfall comes from an unresolved V gene, and the cause of the rest is unknown. V, J and clone size are those of that table, while D and trimming were read from the DNA. This sample lists 150,000 to 200,000 clones; 90% to 95% were detected once. In total, the top ten clones hold about 4.2% of the sample.

For CDR1 and CDR2, the germline V gene lists SGHRS and YFSETQ. The CDR3 runs 17 amino acids, cysteine and phenylalanine included. The only DNA kept is the CDR3, 51 bases in frame from the first base. Compared with germline, V lacks 0 bases and J lacks 8 bases; bases without a gene match: 11. What the authors observed across the whole study: Reportedly, almost half of the unique spike-specific TCRs recognized epitopes lying outside the regions that are mutated in the B.1.351 and B.1.1.7 variants. CD4 TCRs associated with the vaccine covered the entire spike protein, and the dominant responses were in regions 160-218 and 743-854. Conclusions about previously exposed vaccinees are limited, since just five to seven AZD1222 recipients were seropositive for SARS-CoV-2 at baseline. No day 14 peak-response samples were available, so repertoires were characterized only after the peak T cell response. In the small 56-69-year group, the increase in depth fell short of significance, most likely because of low power. Spike-specific TCR breadth and depth rose significantly after two AZD1222 doses compared with day 0 and with MenACWY recipients. Most participants were white British and females outnumbered males, and the authors suggested that clonal diversity may have been underestimated.

The rearranged chain carries TRBV5-1 and TRBJ1-6; the central 7 bases match TRBD1. The material was peripheral blood, obtained on day 0 of AZD1222 vaccination. The clonotype was recovered from an adult in good health. The DNA reads TGCGCCAGCAGCTTGGCCGGAACTCGACAGGGAGATTCACCCCTCCACTTT. Its protein reads: CASSLAGTRQGDSPLHF.